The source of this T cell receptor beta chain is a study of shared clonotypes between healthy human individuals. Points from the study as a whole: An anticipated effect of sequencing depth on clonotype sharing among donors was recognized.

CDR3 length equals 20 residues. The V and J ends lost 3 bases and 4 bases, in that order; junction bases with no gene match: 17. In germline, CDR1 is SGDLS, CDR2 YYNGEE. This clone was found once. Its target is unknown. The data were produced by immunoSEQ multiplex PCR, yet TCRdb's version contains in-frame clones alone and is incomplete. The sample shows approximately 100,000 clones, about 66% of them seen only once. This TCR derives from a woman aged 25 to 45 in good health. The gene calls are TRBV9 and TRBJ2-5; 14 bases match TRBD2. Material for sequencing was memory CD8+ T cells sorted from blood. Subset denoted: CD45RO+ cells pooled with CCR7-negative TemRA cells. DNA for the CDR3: TGTGCCAGCAGCGCCCTCACAGGGGGGACTAGCGGGAGAGTCGGAGAGACCCAGTACTTC. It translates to CASSALTGGTSGRVGETQYF.